The clone carrying this T cell receptor beta chain was observed a handful of times. This sample stems from a study of cytomegalovirus exposure and HLA in healthy donors. The PCR employed 60 Vbeta primers together with 13 Jbeta primers. TCRdb's copy holds only in-frame clones and misses some; the assay was immunoSEQ multiplex PCR. The data show roughly 130,000 clones, around 90% seen once. This TCR derives from a woman aged 40 to 50 in good health and CMV-seronegative. Sequenced: PBMCs.

CDR3 sequence: CASSLVAGRSGANVLTF. In DNA, the CDR3 is TGTGCCAGCAGCTTGGTAGCGGGAAGATCTGGGGCCAACGTCCTGACTTTC. The chain is built from TRBV5-4 and TRBJ2-6; 8 bases line up with TRBD2. Per the germline V gene, CDR1 is SGHNT and CDR2 is YYREEE (reference sequence). Unmatched junction bases numbered 3, after V lost 0 bases and J lost 1 base. The CDR3 is 17 amino acids.